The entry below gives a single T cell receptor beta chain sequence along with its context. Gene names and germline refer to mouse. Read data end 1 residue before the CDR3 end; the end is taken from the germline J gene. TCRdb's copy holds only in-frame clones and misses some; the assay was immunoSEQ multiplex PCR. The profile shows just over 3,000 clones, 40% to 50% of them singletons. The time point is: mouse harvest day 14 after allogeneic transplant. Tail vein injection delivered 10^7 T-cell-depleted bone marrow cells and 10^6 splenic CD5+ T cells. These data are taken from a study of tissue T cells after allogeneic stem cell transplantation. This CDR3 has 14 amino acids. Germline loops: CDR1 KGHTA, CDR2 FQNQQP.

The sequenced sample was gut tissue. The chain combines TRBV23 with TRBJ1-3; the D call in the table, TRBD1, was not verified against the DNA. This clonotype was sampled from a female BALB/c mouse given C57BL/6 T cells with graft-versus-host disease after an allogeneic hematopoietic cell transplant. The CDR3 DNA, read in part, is TGCTCCAGCAGTCAATACAATTCTGGAAATACGCTCTAT. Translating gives CSSSQYNSGNTLY. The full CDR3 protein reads CSSSQYNSGNTLYF.